The entry below describes one TCR beta chain. The data originate from a study of T cell changes during pregnancy in multiple sclerosis. The CDR3 sequence is 16 residues long. Germline V lookup: CDR1 SGHKS, CDR2 YYEKEE (reference sequence). Trimming took off 0 bases at V and 6 bases at J, with 16 bases between the two ends. The data were produced by immunoSEQ multiplex PCR, yet TCRdb's version contains in-frame clones alone and is incomplete. The sample includes fewer than 35,000 clones, under 95% of them seen just once. The chain couples TRBV5-5 to TRBJ2-1, with D maybe TRBD2 (5 bases). Sequenced material: CD4+ T cells from peripheral blood mononuclear cells, taken in the second trimester of pregnancy. This TCR was sampled from a female donor in good health, enrolled as a control in a pregnancy study. Here the CDR3 reads CASSLAASILGNEQFF. CDR3 DNA: TGTGCCAGCAGCTTGGCGGCTAGCATCCTGGGCAATGAGCAGTTCTTC.